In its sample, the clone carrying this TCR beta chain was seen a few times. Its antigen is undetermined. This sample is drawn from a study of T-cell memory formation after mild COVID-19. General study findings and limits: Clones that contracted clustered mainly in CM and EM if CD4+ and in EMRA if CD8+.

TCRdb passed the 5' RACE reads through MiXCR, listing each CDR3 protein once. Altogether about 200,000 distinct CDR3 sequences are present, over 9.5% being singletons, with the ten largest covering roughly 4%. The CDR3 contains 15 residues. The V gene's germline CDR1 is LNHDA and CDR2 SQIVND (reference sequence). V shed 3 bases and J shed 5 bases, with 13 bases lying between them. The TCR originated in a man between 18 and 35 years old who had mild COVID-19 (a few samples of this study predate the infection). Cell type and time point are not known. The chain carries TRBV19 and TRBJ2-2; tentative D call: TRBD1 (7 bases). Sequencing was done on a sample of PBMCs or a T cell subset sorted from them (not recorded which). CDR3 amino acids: CASSIMTGRTGELFF. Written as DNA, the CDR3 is TGTGCCAGTAGTATTATGACAGGGAGGACCGGGGAGCTGTTTTTT.